The T cell receptor (beta chain) under discussion was sequenced for a study of blood T cell repertoires in COVID-19. Study overall: Acute-phase and convalescent COVID-19 samples originated in the United States, Italy and Spain. T cells, B-cell-depleted T cells, or PBMCs supplied cDNA or gDNA.

Original processing notes: Nucleated cell counts were estimated from reference gene primer amplification. Assay: immunoSEQ multiplex PCR; the TCRdb copy retains only in-frame clones and omits some. V and J calls and clone size follow that table, whereas D and trimming were derived from the DNA. The sample holds tens of thousands of clones; more than 85% are singletons and the top ten take roughly 1.7%. Trimming shortened V by 4 bases and J by 10 bases, and 17 bases separated the two germline ends. The CDR3 runs to 14 residues. Germline CDR1 is LGHDT and CDR2 is YNNKEL (reference sequence). The chain couples TRBV3-1 (or the pseudogene TRBV3-2) to TRBJ2-1, with D perhaps TRBD1 (7 bases). The receptor's source is a man between 60 and 70 years old with acute or convalescent COVID-19. The sample taken for sequencing was peripheral blood. DNA of the CDR3: TGTGCCAGCAGCCGCGCCGGGGACAGCGGGGAGCAGTTCTTC. Amino acid sequence: CASSRAGDSGEQFF.